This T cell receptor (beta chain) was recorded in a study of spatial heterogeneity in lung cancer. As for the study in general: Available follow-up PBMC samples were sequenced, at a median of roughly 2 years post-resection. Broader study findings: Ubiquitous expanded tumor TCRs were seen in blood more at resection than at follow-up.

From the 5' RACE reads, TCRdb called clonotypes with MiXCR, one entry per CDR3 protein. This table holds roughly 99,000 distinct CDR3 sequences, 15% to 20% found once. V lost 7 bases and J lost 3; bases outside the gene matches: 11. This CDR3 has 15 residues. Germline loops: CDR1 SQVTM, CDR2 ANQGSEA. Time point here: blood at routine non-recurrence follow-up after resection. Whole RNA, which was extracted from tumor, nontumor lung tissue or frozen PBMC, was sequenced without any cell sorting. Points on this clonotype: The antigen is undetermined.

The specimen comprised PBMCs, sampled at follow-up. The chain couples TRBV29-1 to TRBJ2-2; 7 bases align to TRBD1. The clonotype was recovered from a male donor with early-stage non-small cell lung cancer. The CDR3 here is CSAGPTGLDTGELFF. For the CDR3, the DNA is TGCAGCGCCGGGCCGACAGGGCTGGACACCGGGGAGCTGTTTTTT.